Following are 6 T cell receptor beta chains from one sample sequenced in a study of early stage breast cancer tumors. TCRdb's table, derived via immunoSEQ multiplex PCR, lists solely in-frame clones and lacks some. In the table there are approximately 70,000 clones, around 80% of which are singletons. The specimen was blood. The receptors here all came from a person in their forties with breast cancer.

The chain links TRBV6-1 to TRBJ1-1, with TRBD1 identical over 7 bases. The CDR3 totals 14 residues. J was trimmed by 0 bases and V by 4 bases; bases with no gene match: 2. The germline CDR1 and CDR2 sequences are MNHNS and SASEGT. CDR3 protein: CASSVQGLNTEAFF. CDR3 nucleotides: TGTGCCAGCAGTGTACAGGGGTTGAACACTGAAGCTTTCTTT.

The DNA for the CDR3 is TGTGCCACCAGCAGAACCCGGGACAGGGGAGTAGCGGGCGAGAATGAGCAGTTCTTC. Translation gives CATSRTRDRGVAGENEQFF. The chain joins TRBV15 to TRBJ2-1; 10 positions match TRBD1. V lost 2 bases to trimming and J lost 7 bases; unmatched junction nucleotides: 17. The CDR3 is 19 residues long. Per germline, CDR1 LNHNV and CDR2 YYDKDF (reference sequence).

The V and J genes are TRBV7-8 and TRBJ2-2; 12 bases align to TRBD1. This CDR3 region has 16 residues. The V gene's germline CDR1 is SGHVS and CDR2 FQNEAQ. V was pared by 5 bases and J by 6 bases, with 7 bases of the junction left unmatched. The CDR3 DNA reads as TGTGCCAGCAGCCCAGCCGGGACAGGGGGCCCCGGGGAGCTGTTTTTT. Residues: CASSPAGTGGPGELFF.

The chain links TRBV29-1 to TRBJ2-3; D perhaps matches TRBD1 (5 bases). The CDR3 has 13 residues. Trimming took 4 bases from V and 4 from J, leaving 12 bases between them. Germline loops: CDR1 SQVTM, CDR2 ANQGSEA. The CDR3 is CSVAQGPSDTQYF. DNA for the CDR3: TGCAGCGTTGCCCAGGGTCCCTCAGATACGCAGTATTTT.

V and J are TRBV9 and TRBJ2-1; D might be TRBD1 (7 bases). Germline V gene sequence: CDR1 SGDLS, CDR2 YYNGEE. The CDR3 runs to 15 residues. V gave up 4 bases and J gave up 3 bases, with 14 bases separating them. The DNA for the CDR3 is TGTGCCAGCAGCCCCCGGGGGACAGTCTACAATGAGCAGTTCTTC. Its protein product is CASSPRGTVYNEQFF.

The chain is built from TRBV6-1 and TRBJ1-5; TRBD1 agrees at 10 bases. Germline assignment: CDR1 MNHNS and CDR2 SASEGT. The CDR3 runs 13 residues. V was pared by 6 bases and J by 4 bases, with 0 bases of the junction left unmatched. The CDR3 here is CASRDRGNQPQHF. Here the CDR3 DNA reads TGTGCCAGCAGGGACAGGGGGAATCAGCCCCAGCATTTT.